These 25 T cell receptor beta chains were sequenced from one sample in a study of shared clonotypes between healthy human individuals. Sequenced by immunoSEQ multiplex PCR; TCRdb stores in-frame clones only, minus some. The top ten hold over 1.5% of the sample, which has about 2.2 million clones, roughly 95% seen once. Naive-designated CD8 cells lacked CD45RO, were positively enriched for CCR7, and omitted terminally differentiated effector memory CD45RA+ cells. Material for sequencing was naive CD8+ T cells from PBMCs. The receptors shown here come from a man between 18 and 29 years old in good health. Some clones in this sample may be carry-over from other donors' samples.

The chain uses TRBV29-1 and TRBJ2-1; the D is unclear. The V end was cut by 6 bases, the J end by 5 bases, with 11 bases between. The CDR3 runs to 12 residues. Germline CDR1 SQVTM, CDR2 ANQGSEA. In nucleotides, the CDR3 is TGCAGCGTGCGGACCCGCGACAATGAGCAGTTCTTC. Residues: CSVRTRDNEQFF.

The rearrangement links TRBV4-1 to TRBJ1-1; D gene ambiguous. The V end lost 1 base, the J end lost 1 base, and 10 bases lay between the germline ends. Germline CDR1 reads MGHRA; CDR2 reads YSYEKL. This CDR3 spans 15 amino acids. The CDR3 DNA is TGCGCCAGCAGCCAAGTTGGCTCACGGAACACTGAAGCTTTCTTT. It is translated as CASSQVGSRNTEAFF.

The chain has TRBV4-1 and TRBJ2-1, with a weak D call TRBD2 (6 bases). This CDR3 is 16 amino acids long. CDR1 is MGHRA and CDR2 is YSYEKL in the germline V gene. V was clipped by 0 bases and J by 6 bases, with 15 bases between them. The CDR3 DNA reads as TGCGCCAGCAGCCAAGACGCAGGCGGGATATTCAATGAGCAGTTCTTC. The encoded protein is CASSQDAGGIFNEQFF.

This sequence joins TRBV5-6 and TRBJ2-7; 7 nucleotides line up with TRBD1. CDR3 length equals 13 residues. The germline CDR1 and CDR2 sequences are SGHDT and YYEEEE. With 2 bases clipped from V and 7 bases from J, the junction kept 6 bases outside the gene matches. In DNA, the CDR3 is TGTGCCAGCAGCTTACCAGGGGGTGAGGAGCAGTACTTC. Protein sequence: CASSLPGGEEQYF.

J is TRBJ2-1 and V is TRBV7-9, with a possible D match to TRBD1 (6 bases). The CDR3 consists of 13 residues. The ends were cut back, 7 bases at V and 9 bases at J, with 16 bases in the middle. CDR1 is SEHNR, CDR2 FQNEAQ, per germline (reference sequence). CDR3 protein: CASIPGDFPEQFF. The CDR3 coding sequence is TGTGCCAGCATCCCAGGGGATTTTCCTGAGCAGTTCTTC.

V usage is TRBV21-1 and J usage is TRBJ1-2; whether TRBD1, the table's D call, matches the DNA was not checked. TRBV21-1 is flagged as a pseudogene. The CDR3 is made up of 14 amino acids. CDR3: CASSNTRTGDGYTF. Here the CDR3 DNA reads TGTGCCAGCAGCAACACAAGGACAGGGGATGGCTACACCTTC.

This clone was seen a handful of times. J is TRBJ1-4 and V is TRBV28; the D gene is possibly TRBD1 (6 bases). This CDR3 comprises 17 residues. Germline assignment: CDR1 MDHEN and CDR2 SYDVKM. Between the trimmed V and J ends, which lost 5 bases and 7 bases, there was a span of 23 bases. In nucleotides, the CDR3 is TGTGCCAGCAGTCCCCACGTCGGGGGCCAAAGCCGTGAAAAACTGTTTTTT. It codes for CASSPHVGGQSREKLFF.

The rearrangement uses TRBV4-1 and TRBJ1-1; D might be TRBD1 (5 bases). The germline V gene has CDR1 MGHRA and CDR2 YSYEKL. The CDR3 loop spans 15 amino acids. The V gene lost 6 bases and the J gene lost 1 base, with 15 bases spanning the gap. CDR3 DNA sequence: TGCGCCAGCAGAGTAACCGGGCAGGGGAACACTGAAGCTTTCTTT. Its protein is CASRVTGQGNTEAFF.

The V and J genes are TRBV27 and TRBJ2-1; TRBD1 matches 9 bases. The CDR3 is 15 residues long. The V segment lost 6 bases and the J segment 4 bases; nucleotides outside the gene matches: 7. Germline V gene data show CDR1 as MNHEY and CDR2 as SMNVEV (reference sequence). The CDR3 reads CASRPGTGIYNEQFF. CDR3 coding DNA: TGTGCCAGCAGACCAGGGACAGGGATTTACAATGAGCAGTTCTTC.

This clone was detected only once. The chain uses TRBV27 and TRBJ2-1; tentative D call: TRBD2 (5 bases). V gave up 5 bases and J gave up 4 bases, with 18 bases separating them. This CDR3 is 16 amino acids long. Looked up from germline, CDR1 is MNHEY and CDR2 is SMNVEV (reference sequence). CDR3 DNA sequence: TGTGCCAGCAGTCCATCTCGAGGGCCATTTTACAATGAGCAGTTCTTC. Its protein product is CASSPSRGPFYNEQFF.

The sample holds one count of this clone. This specimen includes other DNA sequences encoding the same CDR3. The genes are TRBV27 and TRBJ2-7; 8 bases are a match to TRBD1. Germline trimming cut 4 bases from V and 4 bases from J; bases unmatched to any gene: 3. The germline gives CDR1 MNHEY, CDR2 SMNVEV (reference sequence). The CDR3 spans 13 residues. CDR3 in DNA: TGTGCCAGCAGTTCCAGACAGGGGTACGAGCAGTACTTC. Amino acid sequence: CASSSRQGYEQYF.

Written as DNA, the CDR3 is TGTGCCAGCAGTTTATTACCGGGAGCCCTCTCCTACGAGCAGTACTTC. Protein sequence: CASSLLPGALSYEQYF. V gene TRBV27 combines with J gene TRBJ2-7; D perhaps matches TRBD2 (6 bases). Germline V gives CDR1 MNHEY, CDR2 SMNVEV (reference sequence). The CDR3 totals 16 residues. With 1 base removed from V and 0 bases from J, the gap between germline ends came to 13 bases.

V gene TRBV12-5 combines with J gene TRBJ2-1, with 8 bases matching TRBD2. Per the germline V gene, CDR1 is LGHNT and CDR2 is FRNRAP. J gave up 5 bases and V 1 base, and 10 bases lay outside the gene matches. This CDR3 has 17 amino acids. This CDR3 is CASGLEIIAGTHNEQFF. The CDR3 DNA is TGTGCTAGTGGTTTGGAAATAATAGCGGGGACCCACAATGAGCAGTTCTTC.

The chain combines TRBV9 with TRBJ2-7, with 9 positions matching TRBD1. Germline lookup yields CDR1 SGDLS and CDR2 YYNGEE. CDR3 length: 15 residues. V shed 3 bases and J 4 bases; nucleotides not matched to a gene: 8. The CDR3 region has the DNA TGTGCCAGCAGCGCGGGACAGGGAAGGTCGTACGAGCAGTACTTC. Its protein is CASSAGQGRSYEQYF.

This chain connects TRBV6-5 to TRBJ2-7; possible D gene TRBD1, 6 bases. This CDR3 comprises 12 residues. Trimming cost V 2 bases and J 4 bases, with 6 bases left between them. Germline CDR1 and CDR2: MNHEY and SVGAGI. The CDR3 nucleotides are TGTGCCAGCAGTTACGACAGGTACGAGCAGTACTTC. This encodes CASSYDRYEQYF.

The chain carries TRBV19 and TRBJ2-2; tentative D call: TRBD1 (6 bases). The CDR3 extends over 18 amino acids. V lost 3 bases, J lost 0 bases, and 17 bases lay in between. Germline lookup yields CDR1 LNHDA and CDR2 SQIVND (reference sequence). CDR3 sequence (DNA): TGTGCCAGTAGTATCTTCGTTTTGGCAGGGGCGAACACCGGGGAGCTGTTTTTT. Amino acids: CASSIFVLAGANTGELFF.

V and J are TRBV10-3 and TRBJ1-1; 11 bases fit TRBD1. V lost 7 bases, J lost 10 bases, and 5 bases stayed unmatched. This CDR3 is built from 12 residues. Germline loops: CDR1 ENHRY, CDR2 SYGVKD. CDR3 residues: CAIMGGTGGAFF. CDR3 DNA sequence: TGTGCCATCATGGGAGGGACAGGGGGAGCTTTCTTT.

This CDR3 is CASSQRYNEQFF. The CDR3 DNA reads TGTGCCAGCTCTCAAAGGTACAATGAGCAGTTCTTC. The chain uses TRBV27 and TRBJ2-1; D remains unclear. V was shortened by 8 bases and J by 4 bases, with 9 bases between the two germline ends. Looked up from germline, CDR1 is MNHEY and CDR2 is SMNVEV (reference sequence). The CDR3 extends over 12 amino acids.

This clone was counted a few times. Other DNA sequences from this sample encode an identical CDR3 as well. The V and J genes are TRBV5-1 and TRBJ2-3; no firm D call. This CDR3 is 12 amino acids long. CDR1 and CDR2 from the germline V gene are SGHRS and YFSETQ. The germline V and J ends were trimmed by 3 bases and 0 bases, with 2 bases remaining between them. CDR3 residues: CASSSSTDTQYF. In nucleotides, the CDR3 is TGCGCCAGCAGCTCCAGCACAGATACGCAGTATTTT.

The chain is built from TRBV5-4 and TRBJ2-5, with 9 bases matching TRBD2. CDR3 length equals 15 residues. V lost 1 base to trimming and J lost 5 bases; unmatched junction nucleotides: 6. Germline V gene sequence: CDR1 SGHNT, CDR2 YYREEE (reference sequence). CDR3 in amino acids: CASSLWREGVETQYF. Written as DNA, the CDR3 is TGTGCCAGCAGCTTGTGGCGGGAGGGCGTCGAGACCCAGTACTTC.

The gene calls are TRBV27 and TRBJ2-6; D uncertain. The CDR3 is 13 amino acids. Between the trimmed V and J ends, which lost 5 bases and 2 bases, there was a span of 4 bases. Germline V gene lookup returns CDR1 MNHEY and CDR2 SMNVEV (reference sequence). The DNA for the CDR3 is TGTGCCAGCAGTAGGGCTGGGGCCAACGTCCTGACTTTC. Protein: CASSRAGANVLTF.

J is TRBJ2-1 and V is TRBV7-9; 11 bases fit TRBD2. In germline, CDR1 is SEHNR, CDR2 FQNEAQ (reference sequence). The length of the CDR3 is 16 residues. Trimming took 8 bases from V and 4 from J; bases not matched to a gene: 10. Here the CDR3 DNA reads TGTGCCAGCTTCCATCCCGGGACTAGCGGATACAATGAGCAGTTCTTC. Protein product: CASFHPGTSGYNEQFF.

This rearrangement joins TRBV7-9 to TRBJ1-1; D gene uncertain. Trimming took off 1 base at V and 1 base at J, with 10 bases between the two ends. There are 15 residues in the CDR3. Germline lookup yields CDR1 SEHNR and CDR2 FQNEAQ (reference sequence). The CDR3 reads CASSLGGQANTEAFF. The CDR3 bases are TGTGCCAGCAGCTTAGGTGGGCAGGCGAACACTGAAGCTTTCTTT. Variable domain in full (rest from reference TRBV7-9 and TRBJ1-1): DTGVSQNPRHKITKRGQNVTFRCDPISEHNRLYWYRQTLGQGPEFLTYFQNEAQLEKSRLLSDRFSAERPKGSFSTLEIQRTEQGDSAMYLCASSLGGQANTEAFFGQGTRLTVV.

The V gene is TRBV14, the J gene TRBJ2-3; the D call may be TRBD1 or TRBD2 (5 bases each). The CDR3 is 16 residues long. The V gene's germline CDR1 is SGHDN and CDR2 FVKESK. V dropped 0 bases and J dropped 4 bases, with 14 bases sitting between them. The CDR3 DNA reads TGTGCCAGCAGCCAAGATGGGCAGGGACGCGCAGATACGCAGTATTTT. Encoded protein: CASSQDGQGRADTQYF.

This clone occurred once. The chain links TRBV6-5 to TRBJ1-1, with D unresolved. Germline CDR1 MNHEY, CDR2 SVGAGI. The CDR3 is made up of 13 amino acids. V dropped 7 bases and J dropped 4 bases, with 13 bases sitting between them. The CDR3 region is CASIEGRSTEAFF. The CDR3 nucleotides are TGTGCCAGCATTGAGGGAAGGTCCACTGAAGCTTTCTTT.